This TCR beta chain was identified in a study of cytomegalovirus exposure and HLA in healthy donors. Amplification used 60 Vbeta primers and 13 Jbeta primers. Authors' data handling: There were tens of millions of unique TCR beta chains by a later count, and about 12 million of them were shared. TCRdb's copy holds only in-frame clones and misses some; the assay was immunoSEQ multiplex PCR. For V, J and clone size, that table is used; D and trimming come from the DNA. The sample shows about 180,000 clones, 82% of them seen only once. Study-wide results and limits: Sequences of the TCR beta chain were said to predict the HLA-A and HLA-B alleles of most subjects accurately. Serostatus for CMV was the only available immune exposure information. An analysis done earlier found most TCR beta V segments productive about 87% or about 30% of the time.

This CDR3 contains 18 residues. Trimming left V 3 bases short and J 0 bases short, with 19 bases between. Germline V gene data show CDR1 as SGHNT and CDR2 as YYREEE (reference sequence). This clone occurred a few times. Its specificity is not known. This chain connects TRBV5-4 to TRBJ1-5, with D tentatively TRBD1 (5 bases). Sample: PBMCs. This sequence was found in a man aged 40-49 years in good health and CMV-seronegative. Here the CDR3 reads CASSSLGGEGYSNQPQHF. The CDR3 nucleotides are TGTGCCAGCAGCTCTCTTGGGGGGGAGGGGTATAGCAATCAGCCCCAGCATTTT.